This T cell receptor beta chain was observed in a study of T cell repertoires in cytomegalovirus infection. Study at large: Selection of CMV epitopes for the study included recently identified HLA-C-restricted and well-studied HLA-B-restricted ones. An indication of both CMV infection and matching HLA type came from public TCR beta signatures. Study findings and constraints: Pooled public TCR beta family frequency picked out CMV carriers with the relevant HLA. Dominating the ex vivo response were HLA-C-restricted CMV-specific TCR beta clonotypes.

TCRdb used MiXCR to reprocess the reads, holding one entry per CDR3 protein. Here the sample spans approximately 990,000 distinct CDR3 sequences, around 31% being singletons. As for this clonotype: Its cognate antigen is unknown.

The V end was cut by 3 bases, the J end by 12 bases, with 23 bases between. CDR3 size: 15 residues. CDR1 and CDR2 from the germline V gene are SGHAT and FQNNGV. Sequences were derived from cultured CD8+ T cells from PBMCs, sampled from culture after CMV antigen stimulation. The receptor's source is a human donor in good health (CMV status not recorded). Some clones in this sample may be carry-over from other donors' samples. This chain connects TRBV11-2 to TRBJ1-1; weak D call: TRBD1 (5 bases). This CDR3 reads CASSFLQEARGEPFF. CDR3 in DNA: TGTGCCAGCAGCTTCTTACAGGAGGCCCGGGGGGAGCCTTTCTTT.